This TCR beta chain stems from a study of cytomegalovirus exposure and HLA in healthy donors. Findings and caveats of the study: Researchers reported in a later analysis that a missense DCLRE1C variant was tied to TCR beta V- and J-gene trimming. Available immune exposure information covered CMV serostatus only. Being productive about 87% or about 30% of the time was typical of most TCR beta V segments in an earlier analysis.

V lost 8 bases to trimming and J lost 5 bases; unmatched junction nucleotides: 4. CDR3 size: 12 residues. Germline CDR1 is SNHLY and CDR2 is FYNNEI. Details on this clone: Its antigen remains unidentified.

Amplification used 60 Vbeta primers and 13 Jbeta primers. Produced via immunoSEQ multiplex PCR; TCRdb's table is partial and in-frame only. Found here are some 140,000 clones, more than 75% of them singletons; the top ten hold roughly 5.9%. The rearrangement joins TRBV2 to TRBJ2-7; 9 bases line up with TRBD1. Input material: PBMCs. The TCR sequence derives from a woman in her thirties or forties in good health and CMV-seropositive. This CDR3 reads CASGTGLNEQYF. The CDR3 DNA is TGTGCCAGCGGGACAGGGTTGAACGAGCAGTACTTC.